The 31 T cell receptor beta chains in this list originate from one sample, sequenced in a study of CD8+ T cells in alopecia areata. cDNA reverse transcribed from extracted RNA served as the sequencing template. Libraries were prepared by immunoSEQ multiplex PCR; TCRdb keeps only in-frame clonotypes and omits some of them. The repertoire includes some 190,000 clones, approximately 50% of them detected once, and 10% sits in the top ten. Noted treatment: oral pan-JAK inhibitor, 5-10 mg twice daily. The starting material was CD8+ T cells sorted from blood, obtained around week 54, from a patient treated with tofacitinib. These receptors all stem from a human donor with alopecia areata.

This clone was detected a few times. This chain links TRBV29-1 with TRBJ1-2; no definite D call. Trimming left V 2 bases short and J 0 bases short, with 7 bases between. This CDR3 comprises 13 residues. Looked up from germline, CDR1 is SQVTM and CDR2 is ANQGSEA. The CDR3 sequence: CSVEWSANYGYTF. The CDR3 DNA is TGCAGCGTTGAATGGTCAGCTAACTATGGCTACACCTTC. The full variable domain, completed using reference TRBV29-1 and TRBJ1-2, is SAVISQKPSRDICQRGTSLTIQCQVDSQVTMMFWYRQQPGQSLTLIATANQGSEATYESGFVIDKFPISRPNLTFSTLTVSNMSPEDSSIYLCSVEWSANYGYTFGSGTRLTVV.

The V gene is TRBV29-1, the J gene TRBJ2-2; D remains ambiguous. The length of the CDR3 is 11 residues. V was pared by 6 bases and J by 4 bases, with 6 bases between. Germline values: CDR1 SQVTM, CDR2 ANQGSEA. CDR3 region: CSVRSTGELFF. The CDR3 DNA reads as TGCAGCGTCAGGAGCACCGGGGAGCTGTTTTTT.

V and J are TRBV5-1 and TRBJ1-1; D unresolved. Germline CDR1 reads SGHRS; CDR2 reads YFSETQ. Trimming shortened V by 4 bases and J by 3 bases, and 16 bases separated the two germline ends. This CDR3 spans 15 amino acids. The CDR3 nucleotides are TGCGCCAGCAGCGCCAGCTACCCGAGGGACACTGAAGCTTTCTTT. Translation: CASSASYPRDTEAFF. Complete variable domain (other parts from reference TRBV5-1 and TRBJ1-1): KAGVTQTPRYLIKTRGQQVTLSCSPISGHRSVSWYQQTPGQGLQFLFEYFSETQRNKGNFPGRFSGRQFSNSRSEMNVSTLELGDSALYLCASSASYPRDTEAFFGQGTRLTVV.

This chain links TRBV29-1 with TRBJ2-5; the D gene is possibly TRBD2 (5 bases). The germline CDR1 and CDR2 sequences are SQVTM and ANQGSEA. Trimming cost V 3 bases and J 6 bases, with 14 bases left between them. The CDR3 contains 13 residues. The CDR3 sequence: CSVDLARKKTQYF. As DNA, the CDR3 is TGCAGCGTTGACTTAGCGCGAAAAAAGACCCAGTACTTC.

V is TRBV5-4 and J is TRBJ1-6, with D unclear. Germline V gene data show CDR1 as SGHNT and CDR2 as YYREEE (reference sequence). The germline V and J ends were trimmed by 0 bases and 11 bases, with 12 bases remaining between them. The CDR3 consists of 14 residues. The CDR3 sequence is CASSLAPGGTPLHF. In DNA, the CDR3 is TGTGCCAGCAGCTTGGCGCCAGGCGGGACACCCCTCCACTTT.

V gene TRBV18 combines with J gene TRBJ2-7; D gene ambiguous. Germline V gene sequence: CDR1 KGHSH, CDR2 LQKENI. This CDR3 comprises 14 residues. Trimming pared 1 base from V and 0 bases from J, leaving 7 bases between. In DNA form, the CDR3 reads TGTGCCAGCTCACCACAAGTAAGCTCCTACGAGCAGTACTTC. It specifies CASSPQVSSYEQYF.

The chain links TRBV30 to TRBJ2-5; 7 nucleotides line up with TRBD1. Germline CDR1 reads GTSNPN; CDR2 reads SVGIG (reference sequence). The length of the CDR3 is 14 residues. V dropped 5 bases and J dropped 9; count of bases not matched to a gene: 15. DNA for the CDR3: TGTGCCTGGGACCCCGGGGACAGCTCGTGGGCCCAGTACTTC. Translated: CAWDPGDSSWAQYF.

This clone showed up just a few times. The V gene is TRBV5-1, the J gene TRBJ2-7, with a tentative D call TRBD1 (6 bases). Trimming stripped 0 bases from V and 0 bases from J, with 10 bases between. Per germline, CDR1 SGHRS and CDR2 YFSETQ. The CDR3 is made up of 15 amino acids. The CDR3 bases are TGCGCCAGCAGCTTGGACAGGGCTCTCTCCTACGAGCAGTACTTC. It translates to CASSLDRALSYEQYF.

This rearrangement joins TRBV2 to TRBJ1-2; perhaps TRBD1 as D (6 bases). Germline V gene data show CDR1 as SNHLY and CDR2 as FYNNEI. The CDR3 has 15 residues. CDR3 nucleotide sequence: TGTGCGCAACAAGGGGGGACACCGGAGAACTATGGCTACACCTTC. It specifies CAQQGGTPENYGYTF.

The chain has TRBV4-1 and TRBJ2-7, with D hard to call. The CDR3 runs 14 residues. Per the germline V gene, CDR1 is MGHRA and CDR2 is YSYEKL. V lost 2 bases, J lost 6 bases, and 14 bases lay in between. CDR3 DNA: TGCGCCAGCAGCCAACTACGTGAGGCCTCCGAGCAGTACTTC. This sequence encodes CASSQLREASEQYF.

On this clone: The same CDR3 is also encoded by other DNA sequences in this sample. The V gene is TRBV5-1, the J gene TRBJ1-1, with a weak D call TRBD1 (6 bases). Germline CDR1 SGHRS, CDR2 YFSETQ. The V end was cut by 4 bases, the J end by 1 base, with 11 bases between. The CDR3 length is 14 residues. As DNA, the CDR3 is TGCGCCAGCAGCCTCAGGGGTCCGAACACTGAAGCTTTCTTT. Translating it yields CASSLRGPNTEAFF.

Only a few counts were recorded for this clone. The chain joins TRBV29-1 to TRBJ2-1; TRBD1 is a possible D gene (6 bases). Germline V gene data show CDR1 as SQVTM and CDR2 as ANQGSEA. The CDR3 covers 15 residues. V lost 2 bases and J lost 4, with 15 bases in between. CDR3 region: CSVEWVGATYNEQFF. CDR3 in DNA: TGCAGCGTTGAATGGGTGGGGGCCACATACAATGAGCAGTTCTTC.

V and J are TRBV4-3 and TRBJ2-3; D is ambiguous. The CDR3 has 14 residues. From germline, CDR1 is LGHNA and CDR2 YSLEER. V gave up 5 bases and J gave up 1 base, with 10 bases separating them. The CDR3 coding sequence is TGCGCCAGCAGCTGGTTGGGTCGCACAGATACGCAGTATTTT. Residues: CASSWLGRTDTQYF.

The DNA of the CDR3 is TGCGCCAGCAGCCAAGAGAACTCCTACGAGCAGTACTTC. Protein product: CASSQENSYEQYF. The chain carries TRBV4-3 and TRBJ2-7, with unresolved D. Trimming pared 0 bases from V and 0 bases from J, leaving 3 bases between. Germline CDR1 is LGHNA and CDR2 is YSLEER. This CDR3 contains 13 residues.

This chain joins TRBV30 and TRBJ1-1; D is ambiguous. The CDR3 consists of 15 residues. From germline, CDR1 is GTSNPN and CDR2 SVGIG (reference sequence). Trimming took 4 bases from V and 0 from J, leaving 15 bases between them. The CDR3 spells CAWTQSGALNTEAFF. In nucleotides, the CDR3 is TGTGCCTGGACCCAAAGTGGAGCGCTGAACACTGAAGCTTTCTTT.

In its sample, this clone was seen a few times. The J gene is TRBJ1-3, the V gene TRBV13; D gene unclear. This CDR3 region has 15 residues. CDR1 and CDR2 from the germline V gene are PRHDT and FYEKMQ (reference sequence). Deletions cut 1 base from V and 7 bases from J, with 14 bases between. The chain's CDR3 is CASSLVGDRGNTIYF. CDR3 DNA sequence: TGTGCCAGCAGCTTAGTCGGGGATAGAGGGAACACCATATATTTT.

The V and J genes are TRBV2 and TRBJ2-1, with 7 bases that match TRBD2. Trimming took 6 bases from V and 9 from J; bases not matched to a gene: 11. The CDR3 runs to 14 residues. Germline values: CDR1 SNHLY, CDR2 FYNNEI. CDR3: CASSPDSWGGEQFF. CDR3 coding DNA: TGTGCCAGCAGCCCTGACTCATGGGGGGGTGAGCAGTTCTTC.

The J gene is TRBJ1-5, the V gene TRBV2; maybe TRBD1 (6 bases). The CDR3 consists of 13 residues. Trimming cost V 6 bases and J 6 bases, with 12 bases left between them. The germline gives CDR1 SNHLY, CDR2 FYNNEI. In DNA form, the CDR3 reads TGTGCCAGCAGGGAGGGGGGAATTCAGCCCCAGCATTTT. Translating gives CASREGGIQPQHF.

This clone has a handful of counts. The J gene is TRBJ1-4, the V gene TRBV7-9, with 10 bases lining up with TRBD1. J was trimmed by 5 bases and V by 3 bases; bases with no gene match: 0. CDR3 length: 14 amino acids. The germline CDR1 and CDR2 sequences are SEHNR and FQNEAQ (reference sequence). Here the CDR3 reads CASSLGQGNEKLFF. The CDR3 DNA follows: TGTGCCAGCAGCTTGGGACAGGGGAATGAAAAACTGTTTTTT.

With regard to this clone: This CDR3 is also generated by other DNA sequences in the sample. The gene calls are TRBV11-2 and TRBJ1-1; D gene ambiguous. From germline, CDR1 is SGHAT and CDR2 FQNNGV. The length of the CDR3 is 14 residues. The V and J ends lost 1 base and 0 bases respectively, with 6 bases between them. For the CDR3, the DNA is TGTGCCAGCAGCTTAGGTTGGTTGAACACTGAAGCTTTCTTT. Translated, it gives CASSLGWLNTEAFF. Using reference TRBV11-2 and TRBJ1-1 for the parts outside the CDR3, the full variable domain is EAGVAQSPRYKIIEKRQSVAFWCNPISGHATLYWYQQILGQGPKLLIQFQNNGVVDDSQLPKDRFSAERLKGVDSTLKIQPAKLEDSAVYLCASSLGWLNTEAFFGQGTRLTVV.

V usage is TRBV19 and J usage is TRBJ2-7, with 10 nucleotides matching TRBD2. The V segment lost 4 bases and the J segment 2 bases; nucleotides outside the gene matches: 8. Per the germline V gene, CDR1 is LNHDA and CDR2 is SQIVND (reference sequence). This CDR3 has 16 residues. The CDR3: CASSTPGLAAPYEQYF. The CDR3 nucleotides are TGTGCCAGTAGTACCCCCGGACTAGCGGCCCCCTACGAGCAGTACTTC.

The table lists this clone with a few counts. The chain carries TRBV6-5 and TRBJ2-3, with TRBD2 identical over 8 bases. The length of the CDR3 is 15 residues. In germline, CDR1 is MNHEY, CDR2 SVGAGI. V lost 5 bases and J lost 2; bases outside the gene matches: 6. CDR3 nucleotide sequence: TGTGCCAGCAGTCCGCGGGGGGCGCCCACAGATACGCAGTATTTT. This gives the protein CASSPRGAPTDTQYF.

In DNA form, the CDR3 reads TGTGCCAGCAGCCCCGCCGGGACAGGGCCGTACGAGCAGTACTTC. Residues: CASSPAGTGPYEQYF. This rearrangement joins TRBV13 to TRBJ2-7, with 9 nucleotides matching TRBD1. The germline V gene encodes CDR1 PRHDT and CDR2 FYEKMQ (reference sequence). The CDR3 has 15 residues. V lost 5 bases, J lost 4 bases, and 9 bases stayed unmatched.

The chain is built from TRBV11-1 and TRBJ2-7; D might be TRBD1 (6 bases). Germline assignment: CDR1 SGHAT and CDR2 FQDESV (reference sequence). The V end lost 7 bases, the J end lost 0 bases, and 13 bases lay between the germline ends. CDR3 length equals 14 residues. The CDR3 nucleotides are TGTGCCAGCACCCTGACAGGCAACTCCTACGAGCAGTACTTC. It is translated as CASTLTGNSYEQYF.

The rearrangement uses TRBV2 and TRBJ1-2, with D perhaps matching TRBD1 (5 bases). The length of the CDR3 is 13 residues. Germline-derived CDR1 and CDR2 are SNHLY and FYNNEI. Deletions cut 8 bases from V and 0 bases from J, with 10 bases between. In DNA form, the CDR3 reads TGTGCCAGCTCTAAAGGGGCTAACTATGGCTACACCTTC. Its protein product is CASSKGANYGYTF.

The V and J genes are TRBV5-4 and TRBJ1-2; the D gene is possibly TRBD1 (6 bases). Trimming took 1 base from V and 8 from J, leaving 12 bases between them. Per the germline V gene, CDR1 is SGHNT and CDR2 is YYREEE (reference sequence). This CDR3 contains 13 residues. The CDR3 spells CASSLKGVLGYTF. CDR3 coding DNA: TGTGCCAGCAGCTTGAAGGGGGTACTAGGCTACACCTTC.

This clone has just one count. The chain couples TRBV7-9 to TRBJ2-1, with 10 bases fitting TRBD2. The V gene's germline CDR1 is SEHNR and CDR2 FQNEAQ (reference sequence). Losses at the gene ends were 5 bases for V and 7 bases for J; bases not matched to a gene: 11. The CDR3 has 16 residues. The chain's CDR3 is CASSPRTSGDYNEQFF. In DNA form, the CDR3 reads TGTGCCAGCAGCCCACGAACTAGCGGGGATTATAATGAGCAGTTCTTC.

The rearrangement joins TRBV11-2 to TRBJ2-6; possible D gene TRBD1, 5 bases. The CDR3 runs to 17 residues. Per the germline V gene, CDR1 is SGHAT and CDR2 is FQNNGV. Trimming stripped 2 bases from V and 0 bases from J, with 11 bases between. As DNA, the CDR3 is TGTGCCAGCAGCTTAAGAGGACATCTCTCTGGGGCCAACGTCCTGACTTTC. This translates into CASSLRGHLSGANVLTF.

This clone was counted between two and nine times. The chain carries TRBV19 and TRBJ1-1; D is ambiguous. CDR3 length: 14 amino acids. V was trimmed by 4 bases and J by 1 base, leaving 10 bases between them. Germline CDR1 is LNHDA and CDR2 is SQIVND (reference sequence). CDR3: CASSRDGENTEAFF. The CDR3 bases are TGTGCCAGTAGTAGGGATGGGGAGAACACTGAAGCTTTCTTT.

The chain carries TRBV7-9 and TRBJ1-1; no clear D gene. This CDR3 has 11 residues. V lost 3 bases to trimming and J lost 10 bases, with 9 bases between them. CDR1 and CDR2 from the germline V gene are SEHNR and FQNEAQ (reference sequence). The CDR3 DNA sequence: TGTGCCAGCAGCTTCGGTGGTGGAGCTTTCTTT. This gives the protein CASSFGGGAFF.

The V gene is TRBV5-6, the J gene TRBJ1-1; D ambiguous. The CDR3 consists of 19 residues. Per germline, CDR1 SGHDT and CDR2 YYEEEE. The V end lost 1 base, the J end lost 7 bases, and 29 bases lay between the germline ends. For the CDR3, the DNA is TGTGCCAGCAGCTTGCCCCAACCGACAAGACCTTCTTTGTCGGATGAAGCTTTCTTT. Its translation: CASSLPQPTRPSLSDEAFF.